These 4 T cell receptor beta chains came from one sample sequenced in a study of shared clonotypes between healthy human individuals. Profiling relied on immunoSEQ multiplex PCR, and the TCRdb table lists in-frame clones only, not all of them. The sample has some 2,100,000 clones, roughly 95% seen once. Sequenced: naive CD4+ T cells sorted from blood. Noted subset: CD45RA+ positively selected. The source is a man younger than 35 in good health.

V is TRBV18 and J is TRBJ1-1, with D perhaps TRBD1 (6 bases). Germline V gene data show CDR1 as KGHSH and CDR2 as LQKENI. With 4 bases removed from V and 1 base from J, the gap between germline ends came to 13 bases. The CDR3 length is 15 residues. CDR3 region: CASSLAGTTNTEAFF. CDR3 bases: TGTGCCAGCTCACTCGCAGGGACAACGAACACTGAAGCTTTCTTT.

V is TRBV4-1 and J is TRBJ1-4; TRBD1 matches 12 bases. Germline V gene sequence: CDR1 MGHRA, CDR2 YSYEKL. V was clipped by 3 bases and J by 8 bases; unmatched bases: 4. The length of the CDR3 is 15 residues. DNA of the CDR3: TGCGCCAGCAGCCAGGGACAGGGGGCGAGGGAAAAACTGTTTTTT. Its translation is CASSQGQGAREKLFF.

CDR3 in DNA: TGTGCCAGCAGCCCCGACATGGTTGCAGATACGCAGTATTTT. Translated: CASSPDMVADTQYF. This sequence joins TRBV5-6 and TRBJ2-3; no firm D call. The CDR3 covers 14 residues. Germline V gene data show CDR1 as SGHDT and CDR2 as YYEEEE. Trimming pared 4 bases from V and 4 bases from J, leaving 13 bases between. The variable domain in full, with the rest retrieved from reference TRBV5-6 and TRBJ2-3, is DAGVTQSPTHLIKTRGQQVTLRCSPKSGHDTVSWYQQALGQGPQFIFQYYEEEERQRGNFPDRFSGHQFPNYSSELNVNALLLGDSALYLCASSPDMVADTQYFGPGTRLTVL.

The V call is TRBV11-2, the J call TRBJ2-2; TRBD2 might be the D (5 bases). Looked up from germline, CDR1 is SGHAT and CDR2 is FQNNGV. The CDR3 totals 13 residues. The germline V and J ends were trimmed by 1 base and 6 bases, with 6 bases remaining between them. The CDR3 nucleotides are TGTGCCAGCAGCTTAGCTAGCTCCGGGGAGCTGTTTTTT. Translating gives CASSLASSGELFF.